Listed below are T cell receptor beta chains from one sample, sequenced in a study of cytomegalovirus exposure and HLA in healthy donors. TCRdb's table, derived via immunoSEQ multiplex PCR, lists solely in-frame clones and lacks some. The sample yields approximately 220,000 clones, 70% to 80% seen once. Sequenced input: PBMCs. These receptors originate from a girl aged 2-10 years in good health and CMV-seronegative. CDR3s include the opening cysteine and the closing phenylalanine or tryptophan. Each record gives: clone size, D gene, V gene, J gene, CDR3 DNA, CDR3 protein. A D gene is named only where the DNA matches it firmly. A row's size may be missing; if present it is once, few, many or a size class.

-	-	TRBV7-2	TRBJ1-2	TGTGCCAGCAGCTTAGTGGCCGGGGGCTACACCTTC	CASSLVAGGYTF
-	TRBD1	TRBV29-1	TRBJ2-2	TGCAGCGTTTCGGGACAGGGTTTCTCCGGGGAGCTGTTTTTT	CSVSGQGFSGELFF
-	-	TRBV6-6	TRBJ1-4	TGTGCCAGCAGTCTATCACGGGGTGAAAAACTGTTTTTT	CASSLSRGEKLFF
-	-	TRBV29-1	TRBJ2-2	TGCAGCGTTGGGAGGGAAGGCGGGGAGCTGTTTTTT	CSVGREGGELFF
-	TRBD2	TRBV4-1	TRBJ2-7	TGCGCCAGCAGTCAACGACTAGCGGGGTCGAGTGAGCAGTACTTC	CASSQRLAGSSEQYF
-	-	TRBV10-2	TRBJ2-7	TGCGCCAGCAGCCAGAGACAGTCCGCCATAAGGAGCGAGCAGTACTTC	CASSQRQSAIRSEQYF
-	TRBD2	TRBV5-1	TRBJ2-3	TGCGCCAGCAGCTGGGCGGGAGGCCCCACAGATACGCAGTATTTT	CASSWAGGPTDTQYF
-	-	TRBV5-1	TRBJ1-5	TGCGCCAGCAGCTTGGGGGGGGTTGGGCAGCCCCAGCATTTT	CASSLGGVGQPQHF
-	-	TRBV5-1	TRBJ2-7	TGCGCCAGCAGCTTCGGGAGAGGGTTGTCCTATGAGCAGTACTTC	CASSFGRGLSYEQYF
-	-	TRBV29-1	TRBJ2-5	TGCAGCGTTGAAGATCGGGCAGACCCTAGAGGGGAGACCCAGTACTTC	CSVEDRADPRGETQYF
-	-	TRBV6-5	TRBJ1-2	TGTGCCAGCAGAACGGACAGTAACTATGGCTACACCTTC	CASRTDSNYGYTF
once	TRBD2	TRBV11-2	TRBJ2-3	TGTGCCAGCAGCTTAAGGCTAGCGGGGCTCACAGATACGCAGTATTTT	CASSLRLAGLTDTQYF
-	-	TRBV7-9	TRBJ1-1	TGTGCCAGCAGCTTAGCGTCCGGGAAGAACACTGAAGCTTTCTTT	CASSLASGKNTEAFF
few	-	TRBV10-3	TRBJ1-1	TGTGCCATCAGTGAGTCCAACAGCTTGAACACTGAAGCTTTCTTT	CAISESNSLNTEAFF
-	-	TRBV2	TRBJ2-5	TGTGCCAGCAGTGAAGCAAGGAGCGGGCAAGAGACCCAGTACTTC	CASSEARSGQETQYF
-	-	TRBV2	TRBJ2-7	TGTGCCAGCAGTGGGAGGACAGAACTAACCTACGAGCAGTACTTC	CASSGRTELTYEQYF
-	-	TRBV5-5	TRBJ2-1	TGTGCCAGCAGCTTGTTTCAAGGGACTGATTACAATGAGCAGTTCTTC	CASSLFQGTDYNEQFF
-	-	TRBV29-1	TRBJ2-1	TGCAGTGCCCCGGGAGCTAGCGACGAGCAGTTCTTC	CSAPGASDEQFF
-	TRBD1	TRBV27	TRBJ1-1	TGTGCCAGCGGGACAGGGAACACTGAAGCTTTCTTT	CASGTGNTEAFF
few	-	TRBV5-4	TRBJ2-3	TGTGCCAGCAGCTTGGTGACAGAGACGCAGTATTTT	CASSLVTETQYF
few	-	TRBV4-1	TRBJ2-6	TGCGCCAGCAGCCAAGATACGGGGTCCGGGGCCAACGTCCTGACTTTC	CASSQDTGSGANVLTF
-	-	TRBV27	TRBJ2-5	TGTGCCAGCAGTTCAGGCTCATGGGAGACCCAGTACTTC	CASSSGSWETQYF
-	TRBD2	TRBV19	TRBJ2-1	TGTGCCAGTGGAAATAGCGGGAGCTCCTACAATGAGCAGTTCTTC	CASGNSGSSYNEQFF
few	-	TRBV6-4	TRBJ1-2	TGTGCCAGCTCCGAGGGTAACGGAGGCTACACCTTC	CASSEGNGGYTF
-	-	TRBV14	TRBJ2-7	TGTGCCAGCAGCCAGTCATCACTTAACGAGCAGTACTTC	CASSQSSLNEQYF
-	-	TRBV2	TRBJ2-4	TGTGCCAGCAGCCGGGTGGGGCCGGACATTCAGTACTTC	CASSRVGPDIQYF
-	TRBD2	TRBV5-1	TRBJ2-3	TGCGCCAGCAGCCCCGAGGGTCTAGCGGGGGGGCAAGATACGCAGTATTTT	CASSPEGLAGGQDTQYF
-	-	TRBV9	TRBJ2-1	TGTGCCAGCAGCGCTCACCACGCTTCCTCTCGGGAGAGCTCCTACAATGAGCAGTTCTTC	CASSAHHASSRESSYNEQFF
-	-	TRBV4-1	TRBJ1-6	TGCGCCAGCAGCCAAGATTTCGCCTTGAGTACCTATAATTCACCCCTCCACTTT	CASSQDFALSTYNSPLHF
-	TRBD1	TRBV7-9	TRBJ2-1	TGTGCCAGCAGCTCTACAGGGGTTCGGATTGAGCAGTTCTTC	CASSSTGVRIEQFF
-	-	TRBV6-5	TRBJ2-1	TGTGCCAGCAGTCGCTGGGGAGAGGGCTACAATGAGCAGTTCTTC	CASSRWGEGYNEQFF
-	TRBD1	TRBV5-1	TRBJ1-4	TGCGCCAGCAGCAGGGCACCCGGGACAGGGGGATTTGCAACTAATGAAAAACTGTTTTTT	CASSRAPGTGGFATNEKLFF
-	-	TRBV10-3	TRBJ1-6	TGTGCCATCAGTGAGTCCCGATGGACGGAGACAGATGATAATTCACCCCTCCACTTT	CAISESRWTETDDNSPLHF
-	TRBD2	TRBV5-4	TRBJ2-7	TGTGCCAGCAGCTCGACGACTAGCGGGCCCTACGAGCAGTACTTC	CASSSTTSGPYEQYF
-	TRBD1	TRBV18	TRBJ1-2	TGTGCCAGCTCATCCCGGGACAGCCATGGCTACACCTTC	CASSSRDSHGYTF
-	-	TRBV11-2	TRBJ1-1	TGTGCCAGCAGCGATGGGACCTACGGGAGAGCTTTCTTT	CASSDGTYGRAFF
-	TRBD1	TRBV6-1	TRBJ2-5	TGTGCCAGCAGTGATTTGGGACAGGGTTTCTCGGAGACCCAGTACTTC	CASSDLGQGFSETQYF